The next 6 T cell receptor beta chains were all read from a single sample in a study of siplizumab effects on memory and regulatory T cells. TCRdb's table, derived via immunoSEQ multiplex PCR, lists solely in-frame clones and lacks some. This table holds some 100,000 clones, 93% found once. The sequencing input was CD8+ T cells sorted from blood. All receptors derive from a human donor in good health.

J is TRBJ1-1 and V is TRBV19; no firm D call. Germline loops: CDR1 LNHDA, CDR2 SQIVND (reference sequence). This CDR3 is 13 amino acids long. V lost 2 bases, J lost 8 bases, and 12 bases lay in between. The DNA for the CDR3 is TGTGCCAGTAGTATAATCGGGCCTAAGGAAGCTTTCTTT. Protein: CASSIIGPKEAFF. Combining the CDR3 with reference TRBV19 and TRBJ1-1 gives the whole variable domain DGGITQSPKYLFRKEGQNVTLSCEQNLNHDAMYWYRQDPGQGLRLIYYSQIVNDFQKGDIAEGYSVSREKKESFPLTVTSAQKNPTAFYLCASSIIGPKEAFFGQGTRLTVV.

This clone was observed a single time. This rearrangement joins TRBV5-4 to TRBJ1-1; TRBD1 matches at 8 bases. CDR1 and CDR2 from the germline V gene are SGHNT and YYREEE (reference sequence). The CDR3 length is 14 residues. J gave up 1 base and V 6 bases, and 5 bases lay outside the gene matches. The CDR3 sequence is CASTTGTGNTEAFF. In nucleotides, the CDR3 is TGTGCCAGCACCACCGGGACAGGGAACACTGAAGCTTTCTTT.

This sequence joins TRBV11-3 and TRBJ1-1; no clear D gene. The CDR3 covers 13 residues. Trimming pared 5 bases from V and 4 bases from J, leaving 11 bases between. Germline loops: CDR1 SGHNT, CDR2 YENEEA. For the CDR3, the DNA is TGTGCCAGCAGCATCACCCCCTTCACTGAAGCTTTCTTT. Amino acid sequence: CASSITPFTEAFF.

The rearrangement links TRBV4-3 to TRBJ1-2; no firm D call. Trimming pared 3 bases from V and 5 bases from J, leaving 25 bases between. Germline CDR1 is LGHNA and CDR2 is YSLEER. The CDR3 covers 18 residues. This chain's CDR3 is CASSQQLRAVAGSYGYTF. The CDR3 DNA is TGCGCCAGCAGCCAGCAACTAAGGGCCGTAGCTGGGAGTTATGGCTACACCTTC.

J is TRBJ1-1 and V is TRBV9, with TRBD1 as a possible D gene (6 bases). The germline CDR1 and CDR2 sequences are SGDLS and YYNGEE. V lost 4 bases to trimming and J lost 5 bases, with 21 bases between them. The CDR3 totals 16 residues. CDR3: CASSISRSGRGTEAFF. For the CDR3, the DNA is TGTGCCAGCAGCATCTCTAGGTCAGGGAGGGGGACTGAAGCTTTCTTT.

The CDR3 protein is CASSLVRGPTNEKLFF. CDR3 nucleotide sequence: TGTGCCAGCAGCTTAGTCAGGGGGCCGACTAATGAAAAACTGTTTTTT. This rearrangement joins TRBV7-9 to TRBJ1-4, with TRBD1 matching 8 bases. The CDR3 length is 16 residues. Germline CDR1 reads SEHNR; CDR2 reads FQNEAQ (reference sequence). After removal of 1 base from V and 2 bases from J, the junction contained 3 bases not matched to a gene.